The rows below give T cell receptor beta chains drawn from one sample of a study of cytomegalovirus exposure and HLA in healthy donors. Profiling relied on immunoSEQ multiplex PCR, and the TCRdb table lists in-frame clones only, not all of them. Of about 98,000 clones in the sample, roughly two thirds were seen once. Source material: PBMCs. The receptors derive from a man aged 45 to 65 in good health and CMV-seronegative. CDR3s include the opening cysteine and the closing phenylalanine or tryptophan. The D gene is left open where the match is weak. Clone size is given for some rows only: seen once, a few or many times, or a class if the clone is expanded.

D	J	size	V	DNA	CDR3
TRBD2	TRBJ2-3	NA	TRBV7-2	TGTGCCAGCAGCTTGGCTAGCGGGGGGACCACAGATACGCAGTATTTT	CASSLASGGTTDTQYF
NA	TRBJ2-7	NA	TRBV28	TGTGCCAGCAGTTCAGGCGCTACCTACGAGCAGTACTTC	CASSSGATYEQYF
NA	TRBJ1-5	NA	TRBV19	TGTGCCAGTAGGAATCAGGGTAATTGGGATCAGCCCCAGCATTTT	CASRNQGNWDQPQHF
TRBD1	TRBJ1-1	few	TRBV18	TGTGCCAGCTCACCGAACAGGGGAAGGGGGCCGAACACTGAAGCTTTCTTT	CASSPNRGRGPNTEAFF
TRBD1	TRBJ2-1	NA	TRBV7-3	TGTGCCAGCAGCTCGGACAGGGGGACCAATGAGCAGTTCTTC	CASSSDRGTNEQFF
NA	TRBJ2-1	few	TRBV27	TGTGCCAGCAGTTTGGGGCGGGGATCTTACAATGAGCAGTTCTTC	CASSLGRGSYNEQFF
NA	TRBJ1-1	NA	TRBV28	TGTGCCAGCAGTTTGGCCATGAACACTGAAGCTTTCTTT	CASSLAMNTEAFF
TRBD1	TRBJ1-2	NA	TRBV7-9	TGTGCCAGCAGCCCCGGGGACAGGGGGAAGTACACCTTC	CASSPGDRGKYTF
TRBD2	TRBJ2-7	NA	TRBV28	TGTGCCAGCAGCCGGGGGCCGGGACTAGCGGGAGGCTACGAGCAGTACTTC	CASSRGPGLAGGYEQYF
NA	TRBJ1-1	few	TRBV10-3	TGTGCCATCAGTGGGGCAGGAACTGAAGCTTTCTTT	CAISGAGTEAFF
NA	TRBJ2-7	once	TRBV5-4	TGTGCCAGCAGCTTTTCAAGCGCCAGCTCCTACGAGCAGTACTTC	CASSFSSASSYEQYF
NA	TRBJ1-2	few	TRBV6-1	TGTGCCAGCAGTGTCTGGGGAGGCCGCACCTTC	CASSVWGGRTF
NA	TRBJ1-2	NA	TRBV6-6	TGTGCCAGCAGCCCAGGCCTGAACTATGGCTACACCTTC	CASSPGLNYGYTF
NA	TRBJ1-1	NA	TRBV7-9	TGTGCCAGCAGCTTAGGATTCTCGGGGGACACTGAAGCTTTCTTT	CASSLGFSGDTEAFF
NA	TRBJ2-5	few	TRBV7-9	TGTGCCAGCAGCTCACAAGGACTCCAAGAGACCCAGTACTTC	CASSSQGLQETQYF
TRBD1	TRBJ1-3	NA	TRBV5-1	TGCGCCAGCAGCACAGGACAGGGGGTCTACTCTGGAAACACCATATATTTT	CASSTGQGVYSGNTIYF
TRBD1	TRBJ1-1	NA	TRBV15	TGTGCCACCAAGCAAGAAACGGGACAGGGATCAGCTTTCTTT	CATKQETGQGSAFF
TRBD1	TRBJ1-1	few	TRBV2	TGTGCCAGCGAGGGACAGGGGAACACTGAAGCTTTCTTT	CASEGQGNTEAFF
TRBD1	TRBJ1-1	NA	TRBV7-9	TGTTCCAGCAGCTGGGGACAGGGAAGCACTGAAGCTTTCTTT	CSSSWGQGSTEAFF
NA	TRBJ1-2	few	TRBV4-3	TGCGCCAGCAGCCAAGATCTAGGCGATTACTATGGCTACACCTTC	CASSQDLGDYYGYTF
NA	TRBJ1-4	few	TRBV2	TGTGCCAGCAGTGAGATGGTAGGGGGAGAAAAACTGTTTTTT	CASSEMVGGEKLFF
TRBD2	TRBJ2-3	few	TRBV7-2	TGTGCCAGCAGCTTAGACAGCGGGGGTAGGGAAGATACGCAGTATTTT	CASSLDSGGREDTQYF
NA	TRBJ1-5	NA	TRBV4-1	TGCGCCAGCAGCGTGGGCTTATTGGGGAGTTATCAGCCCCAGCATTTT	CASSVGLLGSYQPQHF
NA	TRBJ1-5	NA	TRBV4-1	TGCGCCAGCAGCCAAGATTTCGCCGAGGGAATCAGCAATCAGCCCCAGCATTTT	CASSQDFAEGISNQPQHF
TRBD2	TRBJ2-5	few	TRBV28	TGTGCCAGCAGTCCCGGTTCTAGCGGGAGTGATCAGGAGACCCAGTACTTC	CASSPGSSGSDQETQYF
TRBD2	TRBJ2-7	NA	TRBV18	TGTGCCAGCGCCGGGACTAGCGGATCCTACGAGCAGTACTTC	CASAGTSGSYEQYF
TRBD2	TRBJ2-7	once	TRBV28	TGTGCCAGCAGTCCAGCGGGGAGCTCCTACGAGCAGTACTTC	CASSPAGSSYEQYF
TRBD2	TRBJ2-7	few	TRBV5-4	TGTGCCAGCAGCCGTAGGGGACTAGGGGCCTACGAGCAGTACTTC	CASSRRGLGAYEQYF
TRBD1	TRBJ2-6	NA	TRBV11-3	TGTGCCAGCAGTCGGGAAGGGACAGGGCCGATCTCTGGGGCCAACGTCCTGACTTTC	CASSREGTGPISGANVLTF
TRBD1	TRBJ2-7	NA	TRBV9	TGTGCCAGCAGCCCGAGACAGGGGGCCAGCGAGCAGTACTTC	CASSPRQGASEQYF
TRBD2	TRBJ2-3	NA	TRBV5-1	TGCGCCAGCAGCTTGGTACTAGCGGGGGGCACAGATACGCAGTATTTT	CASSLVLAGGTDTQYF
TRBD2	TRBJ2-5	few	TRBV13	TGTGCCAGCAGCTTAGAGGGTAGCGGGAGTGAGGAGACCCAGTACTTC	CASSLEGSGSEETQYF
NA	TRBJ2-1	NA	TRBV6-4	TGTGCCAGCAGCCCTGGGAGTGAGGGTGGTAGTGAGCAGTTCTTC	CASSPGSEGGSEQFF
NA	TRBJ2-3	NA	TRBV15	TGTGCCACCCGGGGCGGGACCCTTTTGGGAAATACGCAGTATTTT	CATRGGTLLGNTQYF
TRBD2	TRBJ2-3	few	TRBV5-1	TGCGCCAGCAGCAATGTGGCGGGGGCAGATACGCAGTATTTT	CASSNVAGADTQYF
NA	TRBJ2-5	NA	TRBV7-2	TGTGCCAGCAGCTTTTCGGGTGGAGAGACCCAGTACTTC	CASSFSGGETQYF
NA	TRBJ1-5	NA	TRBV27	TGTGCCAGCAGTTCTTCCCTTAATCAGCCCCAGCATTTT	CASSSSLNQPQHF
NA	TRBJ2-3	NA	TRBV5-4	TGTGCCAGCAGCTCCTTTGGCGGGGCCTTCTGGAGGGGCACAGATACGCAGTATTTT	CASSSFGGAFWRGTDTQYF
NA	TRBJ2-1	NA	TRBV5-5	TGTGCCAGCAGCTTGGGCCTAGAATCCTACAATGAGCAGTTCTTC	CASSLGLESYNEQFF
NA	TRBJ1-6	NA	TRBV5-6	TGTGCCAGCAGCCCTTCCGGGACTGGGATTCGGGATTCACCCCTCCACTTT	CASSPSGTGIRDSPLHF
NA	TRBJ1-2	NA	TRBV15	TGTGCCACCAGCAGAGGACGGGGGGATTATGGCTACACCTTC	CATSRGRGDYGYTF
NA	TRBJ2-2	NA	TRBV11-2	TGTGCCAGCAGCTCCGGGTCCCGACCCACCGGGGAGCTGTTTTTT	CASSSGSRPTGELFF
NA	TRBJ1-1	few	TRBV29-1	TGCAGCGTTGAACGGACGTTGGGGGGATCTTTGTTGGACACTGAAGCTTTCTTT	CSVERTLGGSLLDTEAFF
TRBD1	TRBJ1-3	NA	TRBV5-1	TGCGCCAGCAGCTATCCGGGACAGGGGATCTCTGGAAACACCATATATTTT	CASSYPGQGISGNTIYF
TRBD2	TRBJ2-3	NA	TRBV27	TGTGCCAGCAGTTTTGGACTAGCGGGAGAGGCTACGCAGTATTTT	CASSFGLAGEATQYF
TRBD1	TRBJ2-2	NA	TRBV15	TGTGCCACCAGCCCCAGGCAGGGGGCGAGTGGGGAGCTGTTTTTT	CATSPRQGASGELFF
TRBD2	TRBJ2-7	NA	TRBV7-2	TGTGCCAGCAGCTCGCCGGAATCGGGGGGTGCCTACGAGCAGTACTTC	CASSSPESGGAYEQYF
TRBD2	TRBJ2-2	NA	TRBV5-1	TGCGCCAGCAGCTCCAGAGCGGGGACGAACACCGGGGAGCTGTTTTTT	CASSSRAGTNTGELFF
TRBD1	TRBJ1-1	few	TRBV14	TGTGCCAGCAGCCATCGTTCCGGACAGGGCAACACTGAAGCTTTCTTT	CASSHRSGQGNTEAFF